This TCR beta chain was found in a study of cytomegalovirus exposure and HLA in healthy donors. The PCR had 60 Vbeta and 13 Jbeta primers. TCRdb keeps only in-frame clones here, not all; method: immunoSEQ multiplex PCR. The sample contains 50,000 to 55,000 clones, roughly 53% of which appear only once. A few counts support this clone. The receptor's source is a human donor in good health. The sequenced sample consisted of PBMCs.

The chain's CDR3 is CAIRRTGSSYEQYF. CDR3 nucleotides: TGTGCCATCAGGAGGACAGGGAGCTCCTACGAGCAGTACTTC. The rearrangement links TRBV10-3 to TRBJ2-7; 8 bases agree with TRBD1. From germline, CDR1 is ENHRY and CDR2 SYGVKD. The CDR3 length is 14 residues. V lost 6 bases and J lost 0; bases outside the gene matches: 4.